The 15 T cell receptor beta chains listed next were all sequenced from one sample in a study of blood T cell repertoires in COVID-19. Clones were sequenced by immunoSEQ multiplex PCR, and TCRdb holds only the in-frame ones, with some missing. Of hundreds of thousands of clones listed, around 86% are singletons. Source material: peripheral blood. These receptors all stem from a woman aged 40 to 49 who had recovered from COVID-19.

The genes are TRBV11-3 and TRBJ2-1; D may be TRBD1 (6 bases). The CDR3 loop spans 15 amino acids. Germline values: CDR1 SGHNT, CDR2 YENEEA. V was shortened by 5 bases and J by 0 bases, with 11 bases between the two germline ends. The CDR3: CASSQMTGSYNEQFF. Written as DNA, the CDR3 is TGTGCCAGCAGCCAAATGACAGGCTCCTACAATGAGCAGTTCTTC.

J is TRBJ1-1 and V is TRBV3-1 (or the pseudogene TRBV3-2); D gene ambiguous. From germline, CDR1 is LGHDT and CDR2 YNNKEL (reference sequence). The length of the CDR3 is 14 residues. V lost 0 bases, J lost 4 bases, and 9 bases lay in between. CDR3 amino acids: CASSQDTRVTEAFF. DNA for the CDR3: TGTGCCAGCAGCCAAGATACTCGGGTCACTGAAGCTTTCTTT.

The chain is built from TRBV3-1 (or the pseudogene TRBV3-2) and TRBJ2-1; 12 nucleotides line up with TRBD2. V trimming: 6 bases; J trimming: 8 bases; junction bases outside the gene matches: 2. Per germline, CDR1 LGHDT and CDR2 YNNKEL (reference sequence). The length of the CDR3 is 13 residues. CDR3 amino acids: CASRLAGGDEQFF. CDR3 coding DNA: TGTGCCAGCAGACTAGCGGGGGGAGATGAGCAGTTCTTC.

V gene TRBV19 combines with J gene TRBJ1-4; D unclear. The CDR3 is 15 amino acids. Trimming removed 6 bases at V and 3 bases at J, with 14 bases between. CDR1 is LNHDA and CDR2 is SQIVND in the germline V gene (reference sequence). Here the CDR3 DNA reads TGTGCCAGTAGCCCTAGGCGGTTGGCTAATGAAAAACTGTTTTTT. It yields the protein CASSPRRLANEKLFF.

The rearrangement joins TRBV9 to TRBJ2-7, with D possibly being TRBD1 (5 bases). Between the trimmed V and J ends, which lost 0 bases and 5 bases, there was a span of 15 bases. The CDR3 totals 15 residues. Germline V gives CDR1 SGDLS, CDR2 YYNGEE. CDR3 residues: CASSVAPGPYDEQYF. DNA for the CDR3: TGTGCCAGCAGCGTAGCCCCAGGGCCCTATGACGAGCAGTACTTC.

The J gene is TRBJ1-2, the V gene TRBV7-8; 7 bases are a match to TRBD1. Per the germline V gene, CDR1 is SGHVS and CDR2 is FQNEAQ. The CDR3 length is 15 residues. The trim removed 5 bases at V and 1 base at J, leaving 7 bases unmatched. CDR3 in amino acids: CASSPQGRGNYGYTF. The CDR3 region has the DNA TGTGCCAGCAGCCCACAGGGGCGGGGTAACTATGGCTACACCTTC.

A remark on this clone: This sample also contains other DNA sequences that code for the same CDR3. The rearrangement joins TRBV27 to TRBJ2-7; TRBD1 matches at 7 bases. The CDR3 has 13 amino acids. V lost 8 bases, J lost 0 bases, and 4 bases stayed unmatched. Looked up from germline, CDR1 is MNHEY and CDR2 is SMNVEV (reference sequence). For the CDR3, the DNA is TGTGCCAGCCGCCGGGACAGCTCCTACGAGCAGTACTTC. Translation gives CASRRDSSYEQYF.

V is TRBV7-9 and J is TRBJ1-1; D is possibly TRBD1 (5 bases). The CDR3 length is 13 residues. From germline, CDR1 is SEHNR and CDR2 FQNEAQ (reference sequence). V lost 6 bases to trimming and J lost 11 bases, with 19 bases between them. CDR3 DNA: TGTGCCAGCAGTTACACAACCGGGGGTGACGCTTTCTTT. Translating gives CASSYTTGGDAFF.

This CDR3 reads CASSVDGVPTEAFF. The CDR3 DNA is TGTGCCAGCAGCGTAGACGGAGTCCCCACTGAAGCTTTCTTT. The gene calls are TRBV9 and TRBJ1-1; no clear D. The CDR3 length is 14 residues. Germline-derived CDR1 and CDR2 are SGDLS and YYNGEE. V lost 0 bases and J lost 4, with 10 bases in between.

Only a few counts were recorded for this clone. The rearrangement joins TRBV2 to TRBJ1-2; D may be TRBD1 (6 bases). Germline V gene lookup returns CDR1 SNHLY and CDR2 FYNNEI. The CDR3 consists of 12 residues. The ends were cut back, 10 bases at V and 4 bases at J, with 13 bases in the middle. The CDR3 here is CAISDRLYGYTF. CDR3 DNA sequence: TGTGCCATCTCCGACAGGCTCTATGGCTACACCTTC.

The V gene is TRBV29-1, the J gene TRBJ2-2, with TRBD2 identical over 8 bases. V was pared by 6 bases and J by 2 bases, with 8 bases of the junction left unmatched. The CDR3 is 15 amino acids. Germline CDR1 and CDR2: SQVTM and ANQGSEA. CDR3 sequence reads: CSVRAGGTNTGELFF. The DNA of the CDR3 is TGCAGCGTCAGGGCGGGGGGTACTAACACCGGGGAGCTGTTTTTT.

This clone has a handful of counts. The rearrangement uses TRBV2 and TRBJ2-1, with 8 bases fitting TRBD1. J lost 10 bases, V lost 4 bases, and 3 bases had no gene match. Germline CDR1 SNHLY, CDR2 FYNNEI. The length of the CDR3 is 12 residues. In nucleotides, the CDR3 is TGTGCCAGCAGTGTCGACAGGGGCGAGCAGTTCTTC. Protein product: CASSVDRGEQFF.

The CDR3: CASSPGARGQDWHTEAFF. CDR3 DNA sequence: TGTGCCAGCAGTCCCGGGGCCAGGGGGCAGGATTGGCACACTGAAGCTTTCTTT. The chain employs TRBV6-6 and TRBJ1-1; the match to TRBD1 covers 8 bases. The CDR3 has 18 residues. The germline V gene encodes CDR1 MNHNY and CDR2 SVGAGI (reference sequence). Unmatched junction bases numbered 17, after V lost 5 bases and J lost 3 bases.

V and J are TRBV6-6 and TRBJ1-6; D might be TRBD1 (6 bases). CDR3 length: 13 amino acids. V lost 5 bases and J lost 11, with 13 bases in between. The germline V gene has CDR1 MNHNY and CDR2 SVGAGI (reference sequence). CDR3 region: CASSTFRQAPLHF. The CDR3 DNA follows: TGTGCCAGCAGTACCTTTCGACAGGCACCCCTCCACTTT.

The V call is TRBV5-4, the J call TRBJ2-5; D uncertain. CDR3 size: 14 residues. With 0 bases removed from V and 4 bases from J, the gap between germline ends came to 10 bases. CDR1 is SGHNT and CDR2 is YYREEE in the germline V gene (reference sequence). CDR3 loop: CASSLAPEAETQYF. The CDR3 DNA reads TGTGCCAGCAGCTTGGCGCCTGAGGCAGAGACCCAGTACTTC.